The sequence of this T cell receptor beta chain was determined in a study of sequential checkpoint blockade in melanoma. Study-wide context: Maintenance nivolumab came after either treatment sequence.

Germline CDR1 is SQVTM and CDR2 is ANQGSEA. CDR3 length equals 11 residues. Treatment indicated: randomized to nivolumab then ipilimumab (arm A) or the reverse (arm B). Repertoires were generated with immunoSEQ multiplex PCR, while TCRdb's copy carries only in-frame clones and drops some. The table lists tens of thousands of clones, 55% to 70% of them singletons. The sample in question was CD8+ T cells sorted from blood (inferred from file names), obtained from a patient given nivolumab and ipilimumab in sequence. The origin of this receptor is a human donor with melanoma. The chain couples TRBV29-1 to TRBJ2-5; perhaps TRBD2 as D (6 bases). CDR3 in DNA: TGCGCCGGGGGTAATAAGGAGACCCAGTACTTC. Encoded protein: CAGGNKETQYF.